This TCR beta chain was retrieved from a study of cytomegalovirus exposure and HLA in healthy donors. Notes on this clone: Its antigen is still unknown.

Study-level results: The tendency of first-cohort TCR clusters to co-occur in the 120 or so validation repertoires was the finding of a later analysis. Most TCR sequences showed up rarely, but some public TCRs showed up in many donors.

Generated by immunoSEQ multiplex PCR, the TCRdb table keeps only in-frame clones and is missing some. The sample carries 120,000 to 150,000 clones, 70% to 90% recorded once. The CDR3 sequence is 14 residues long. CDR1 is SGHNT, CDR2 YYREEE, per germline (reference sequence). Trimming pared 2 bases from V and 5 bases from J, leaving 13 bases between. Sequenced: PBMCs. This TCR was recovered from a woman between 18 and 30 years old in good health and CMV-seropositive. This chain links TRBV5-4 with TRBJ2-5, with D unclear. The CDR3 spells CASSFRQAGETQYF. As DNA, the CDR3 is TGTGCCAGCAGCTTTCGGCAGGCTGGGGAGACCCAGTACTTC.